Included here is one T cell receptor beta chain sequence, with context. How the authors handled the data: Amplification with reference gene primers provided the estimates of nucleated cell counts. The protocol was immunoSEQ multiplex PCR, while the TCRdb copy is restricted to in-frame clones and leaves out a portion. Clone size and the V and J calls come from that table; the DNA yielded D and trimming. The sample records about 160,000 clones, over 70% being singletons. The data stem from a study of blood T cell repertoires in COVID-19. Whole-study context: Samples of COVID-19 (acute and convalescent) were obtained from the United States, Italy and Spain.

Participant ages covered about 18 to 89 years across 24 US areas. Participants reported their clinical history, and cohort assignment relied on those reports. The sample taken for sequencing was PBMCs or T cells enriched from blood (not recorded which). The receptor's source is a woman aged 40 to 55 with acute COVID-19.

The CDR3: CARNHGGEQFF. The CDR3 DNA sequence: TGTGCCAGGAACCACGGGGGTGAGCAGTTCTTC. The V and J genes are TRBV6-5 and TRBJ2-1, with TRBD2 as a possible D gene (6 bases). The CDR3 consists of 11 residues. Germline V CDR1 and CDR2: MNHEY, SVGAGI. V was cut by 9 bases and J by 9 bases, with 12 bases left in between.